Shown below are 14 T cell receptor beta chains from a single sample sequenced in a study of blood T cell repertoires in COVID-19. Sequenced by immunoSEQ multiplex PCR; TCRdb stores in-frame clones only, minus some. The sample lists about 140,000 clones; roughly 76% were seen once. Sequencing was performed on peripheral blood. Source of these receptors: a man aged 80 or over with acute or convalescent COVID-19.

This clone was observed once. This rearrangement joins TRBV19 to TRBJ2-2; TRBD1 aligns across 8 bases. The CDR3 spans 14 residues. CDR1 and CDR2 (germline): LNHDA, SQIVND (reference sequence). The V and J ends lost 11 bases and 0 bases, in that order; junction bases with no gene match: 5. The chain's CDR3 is CAARQGPNTGELFF. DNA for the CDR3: TGTGCCGCCCGACAGGGGCCGAACACCGGGGAGCTGTTTTTT.

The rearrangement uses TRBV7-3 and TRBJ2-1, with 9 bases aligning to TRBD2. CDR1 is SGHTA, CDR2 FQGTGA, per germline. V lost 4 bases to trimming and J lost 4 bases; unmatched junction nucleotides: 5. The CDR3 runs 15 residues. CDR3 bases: TGTGCCAGCAGCTCGACTAGCGGCGTATACAATGAGCAGTTCTTC. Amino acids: CASSSTSGVYNEQFF.

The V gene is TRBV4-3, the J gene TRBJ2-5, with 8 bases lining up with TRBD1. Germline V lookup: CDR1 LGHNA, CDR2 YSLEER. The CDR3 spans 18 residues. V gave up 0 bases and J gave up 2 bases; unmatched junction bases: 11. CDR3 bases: TGCGCCAGCAGCCAAGATTTTATCGAGACAGGGGAACAAGAGACCCAGTACTTC. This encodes CASSQDFIETGEQETQYF.

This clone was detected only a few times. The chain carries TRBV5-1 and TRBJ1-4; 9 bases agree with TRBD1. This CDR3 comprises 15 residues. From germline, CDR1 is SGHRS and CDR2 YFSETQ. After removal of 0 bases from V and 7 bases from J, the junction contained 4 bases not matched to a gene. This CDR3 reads CASSLVGQGTEKLFF. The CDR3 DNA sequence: TGCGCCAGCAGCTTGGTGGGACAGGGAACTGAAAAACTGTTTTTT. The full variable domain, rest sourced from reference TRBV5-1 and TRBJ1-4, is KAGVTQTPRYLIKTRGQQVTLSCSPISGHRSVSWYQQTPGQGLQFLFEYFSETQRNKGNFPGRFSGRQFSNSRSEMNVSTLELGDSALYLCASSLVGQGTEKLFFGSGTQLSVL.

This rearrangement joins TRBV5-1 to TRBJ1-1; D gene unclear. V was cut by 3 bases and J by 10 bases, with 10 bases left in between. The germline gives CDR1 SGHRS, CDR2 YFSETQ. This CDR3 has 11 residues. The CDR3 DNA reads TGCGCCAGCAGCTCCGGTAACGCAGCTTTCTTT. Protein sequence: CASSSGNAAFF.

The CDR3 region is CASSLGDDRSGELFF. The DNA for the CDR3 is TGTGCCAGCAGCTTAGGAGACGACAGGTCCGGGGAGCTGTTTTTT. This rearrangement joins TRBV11-3 to TRBJ2-2; D perhaps matches TRBD1 (6 bases). CDR3 length equals 15 residues. Per germline, CDR1 SGHNT and CDR2 YENEEA. With 1 base removed from V and 6 bases from J, the gap between germline ends came to 12 bases.

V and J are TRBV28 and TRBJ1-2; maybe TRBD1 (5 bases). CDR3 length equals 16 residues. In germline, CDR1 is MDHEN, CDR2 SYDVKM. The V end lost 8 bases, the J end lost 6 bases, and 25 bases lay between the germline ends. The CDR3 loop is CASAPGGSVVMNGYTF. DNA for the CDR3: TGTGCCAGCGCACCGGGGGGTTCGGTAGTAATGAATGGCTACACCTTC.

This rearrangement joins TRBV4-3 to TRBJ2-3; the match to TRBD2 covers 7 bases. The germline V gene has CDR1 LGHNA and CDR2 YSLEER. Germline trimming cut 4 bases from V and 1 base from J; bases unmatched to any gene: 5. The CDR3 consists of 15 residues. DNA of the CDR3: TGCGCCAGCAGCCGGGGTCTAGCGGGCACAGATACGCAGTATTTT. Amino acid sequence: CASSRGLAGTDTQYF.

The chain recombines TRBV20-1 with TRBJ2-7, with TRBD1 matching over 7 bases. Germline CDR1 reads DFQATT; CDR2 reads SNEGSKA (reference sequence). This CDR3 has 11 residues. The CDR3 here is CRADRVDEQYF. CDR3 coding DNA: TGCAGAGCCGACAGGGTTGACGAGCAGTACTTC.

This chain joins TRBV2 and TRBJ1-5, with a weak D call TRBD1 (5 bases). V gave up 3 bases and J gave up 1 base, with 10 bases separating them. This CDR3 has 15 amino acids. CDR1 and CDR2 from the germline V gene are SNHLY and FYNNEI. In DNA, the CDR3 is TGTGCCAGCAGTGATTCCAGGGTGAGCAATCAGCCCCAGCATTTT. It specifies CASSDSRVSNQPQHF.

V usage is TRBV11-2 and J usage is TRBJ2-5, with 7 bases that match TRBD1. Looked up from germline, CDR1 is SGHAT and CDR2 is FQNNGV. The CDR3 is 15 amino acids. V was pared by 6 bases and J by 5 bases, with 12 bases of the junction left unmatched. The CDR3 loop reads CASSANPTGSETQYF. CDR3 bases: TGTGCCAGCAGTGCTAATCCGACAGGGTCGGAGACCCAGTACTTC.

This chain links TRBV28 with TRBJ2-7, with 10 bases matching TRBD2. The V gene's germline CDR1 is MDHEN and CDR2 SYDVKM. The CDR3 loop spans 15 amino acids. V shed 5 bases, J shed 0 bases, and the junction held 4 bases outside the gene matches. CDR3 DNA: TGTGCCAGCAGTACGACTAGCGGGCCCTCCTACGAGCAGTACTTC. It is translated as CASSTTSGPSYEQYF.

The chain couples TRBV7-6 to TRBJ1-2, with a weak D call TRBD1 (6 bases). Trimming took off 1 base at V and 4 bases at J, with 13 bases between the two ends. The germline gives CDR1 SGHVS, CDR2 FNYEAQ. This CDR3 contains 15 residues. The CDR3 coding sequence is TGTGCCAGCAGCTTAGGGGCAGGGGATTTCTATGGCTACACCTTC. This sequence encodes CASSLGAGDFYGYTF.

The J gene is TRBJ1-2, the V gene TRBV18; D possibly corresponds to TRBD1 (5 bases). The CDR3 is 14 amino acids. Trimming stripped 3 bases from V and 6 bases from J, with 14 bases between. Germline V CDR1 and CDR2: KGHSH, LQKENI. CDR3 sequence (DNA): TGTGCCAGCTCACCGAGGCCCCAGGGTGATGGCTACACCTTC. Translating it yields CASSPRPQGDGYTF. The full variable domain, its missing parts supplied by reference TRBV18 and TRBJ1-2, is NAGVMQNPRHLVRRRGQEARLRCSPMKGHSHVYWYRQLPEEGLKFMVYLQKENIIDESGMPKERFSAEFPKEGPSILRIQQVVRGDSAAYFCASSPRPQGDGYTFGSGTRLTVV.